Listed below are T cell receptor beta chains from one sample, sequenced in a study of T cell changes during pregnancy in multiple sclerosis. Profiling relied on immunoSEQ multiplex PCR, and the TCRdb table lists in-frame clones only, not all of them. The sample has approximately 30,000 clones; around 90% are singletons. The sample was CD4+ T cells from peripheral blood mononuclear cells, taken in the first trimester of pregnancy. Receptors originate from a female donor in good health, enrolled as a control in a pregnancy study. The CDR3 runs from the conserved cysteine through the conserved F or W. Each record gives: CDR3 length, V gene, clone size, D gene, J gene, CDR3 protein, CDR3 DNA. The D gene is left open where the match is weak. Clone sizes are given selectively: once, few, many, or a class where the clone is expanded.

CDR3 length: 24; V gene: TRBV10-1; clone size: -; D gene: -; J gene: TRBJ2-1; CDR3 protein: CASDHADSLSRSAREGDYRNEQFF; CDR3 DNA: TGCGCCAGCGACCATGCGGACAGTTTGTCTCGGTCCGCCAGGGAGGGGGATTATAGGAATGAGCAGTTCTTC
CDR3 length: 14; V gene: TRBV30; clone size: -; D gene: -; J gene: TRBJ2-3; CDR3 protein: CAWNLAGTTDTQYF; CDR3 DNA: TGTGCCTGGAACCTGGCGGGGACTACAGATACGCAGTATTTT
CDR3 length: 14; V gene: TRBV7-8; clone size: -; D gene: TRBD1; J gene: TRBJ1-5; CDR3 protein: CASSGGTGDQPQHF; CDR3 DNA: TGTGCCAGCAGCGGAGGGACAGGGGATCAGCCCCAGCATTTT
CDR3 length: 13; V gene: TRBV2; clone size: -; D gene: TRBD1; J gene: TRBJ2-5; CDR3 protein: CASRPDRVETQYF; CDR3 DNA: TGTGCCAGCAGACCCGACAGGGTGGAGACCCAGTACTTC
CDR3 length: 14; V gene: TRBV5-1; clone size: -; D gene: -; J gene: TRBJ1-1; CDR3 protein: CASSIPGGNTEAFF; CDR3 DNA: TGCGCCAGCAGCATCCCGGGAGGGAACACTGAAGCTTTCTTT
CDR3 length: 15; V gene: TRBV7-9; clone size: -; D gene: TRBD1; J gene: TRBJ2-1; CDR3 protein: CASSLTGDSYNEQFF; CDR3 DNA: TGTGCCAGCAGTCTTACAGGGGACTCCTACAATGAGCAGTTCTTC
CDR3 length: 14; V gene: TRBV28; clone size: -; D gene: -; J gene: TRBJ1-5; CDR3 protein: CASSLRSEGQPQHF; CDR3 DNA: TGTGCCAGCAGTTTACGGTCAGAGGGTCAGCCCCAGCATTTT
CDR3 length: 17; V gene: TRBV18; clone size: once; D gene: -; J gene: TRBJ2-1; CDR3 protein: CASSPPIGTGYYNEQFF; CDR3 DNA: TGTGCCAGCTCACCACCGATTGGAACAGGGTACTACAATGAGCAGTTCTTC
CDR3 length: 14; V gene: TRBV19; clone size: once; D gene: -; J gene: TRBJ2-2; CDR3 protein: CASLRRGNTGELFF; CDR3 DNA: TGTGCCAGTTTAAGGCGGGGAAACACCGGGGAGCTGTTTTTT
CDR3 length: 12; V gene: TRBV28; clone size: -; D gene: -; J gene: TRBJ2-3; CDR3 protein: CASSPTRDTQYF; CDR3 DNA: TGTGCCAGCAGTCCCACTAGGGATACGCAGTATTTT
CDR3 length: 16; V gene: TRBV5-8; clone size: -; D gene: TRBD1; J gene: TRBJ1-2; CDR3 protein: CASSLVEGTGGVGYTF; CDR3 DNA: TGTGCCAGCAGCTTGGTCGAAGGGACAGGGGGAGTTGGCTACACCTTC
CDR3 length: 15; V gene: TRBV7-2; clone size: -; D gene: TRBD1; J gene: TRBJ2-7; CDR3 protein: CASSLAGTGAYEQYF; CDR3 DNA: TGTGCCAGCAGCTTAGCCGGGACAGGGGCCTACGAGCAGTACTTC
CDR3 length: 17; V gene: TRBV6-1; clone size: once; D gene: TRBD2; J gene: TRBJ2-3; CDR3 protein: CASSEVKGGTSQDTQYF; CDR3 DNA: TGTGCCAGCAGTGAAGTTAAGGGAGGGACGTCACAAGATACGCAGTATTTT
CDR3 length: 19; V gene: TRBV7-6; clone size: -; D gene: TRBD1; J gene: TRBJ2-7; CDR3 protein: CASSLTNPGTGPIRYEQYF; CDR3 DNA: TGTGCCAGCAGCTTGACGAATCCGGGGACAGGGCCTATCCGCTACGAGCAGTACTTC
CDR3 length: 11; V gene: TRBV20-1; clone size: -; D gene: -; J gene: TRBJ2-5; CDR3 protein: CSARDVATQYF; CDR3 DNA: TGCAGTGCTAGAGACGTAGCGACCCAGTACTTC
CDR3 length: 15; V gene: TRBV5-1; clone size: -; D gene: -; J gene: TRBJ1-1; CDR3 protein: CASSNRWRGNTEAFF; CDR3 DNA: TGCGCCAGCAGCAACCGGTGGCGGGGGAACACTGAAGCTTTCTTT
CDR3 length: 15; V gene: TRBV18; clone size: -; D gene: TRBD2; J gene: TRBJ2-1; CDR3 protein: CASSPGSGRDNEQFF; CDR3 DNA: TGTGCCAGCTCCCCCGGGAGCGGGAGGGACAATGAGCAGTTCTTC
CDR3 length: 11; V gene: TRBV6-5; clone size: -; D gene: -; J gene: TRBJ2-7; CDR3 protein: CASSYQGSQYF; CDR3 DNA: TGTGCCAGCAGTTACCAGGGGTCCCAGTACTTC
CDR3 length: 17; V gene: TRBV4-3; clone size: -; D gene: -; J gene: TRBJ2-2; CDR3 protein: CASSLQSYLENTGELFF; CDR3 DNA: TGCGCCAGCAGCCTCCAATCCTACCTAGAGAACACCGGGGAGCTGTTTTTT
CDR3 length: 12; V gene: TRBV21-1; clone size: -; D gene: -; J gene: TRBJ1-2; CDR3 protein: CASLDGFYGYTF; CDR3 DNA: TGTGCCAGCCTAGACGGGTTCTATGGCTACACCTTC
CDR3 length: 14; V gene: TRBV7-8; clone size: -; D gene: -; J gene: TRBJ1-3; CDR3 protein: CASSFTPLGNTIYF; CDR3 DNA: TGTGCCAGCAGCTTTACGCCACTCGGAAACACCATATATTTT
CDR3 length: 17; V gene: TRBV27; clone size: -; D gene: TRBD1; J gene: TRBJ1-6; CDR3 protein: CASRPFFAGQGSSPLHF; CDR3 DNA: TGTGCCAGCAGACCCTTTTTTGCGGGACAGGGGAGTTCACCCCTCCACTTT
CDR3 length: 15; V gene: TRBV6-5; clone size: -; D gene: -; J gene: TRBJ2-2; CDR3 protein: CASSPSRVDTGELFF; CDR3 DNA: TGTGCCAGCAGTCCGAGCAGGGTGGACACCGGGGAGCTGTTTTTT
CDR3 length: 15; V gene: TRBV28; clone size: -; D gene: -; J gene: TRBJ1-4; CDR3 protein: CASSPQGGANEKLFF; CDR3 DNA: TGTGCCAGCAGCCCTCAGGGAGGGGCCAATGAAAAACTGTTTTTT
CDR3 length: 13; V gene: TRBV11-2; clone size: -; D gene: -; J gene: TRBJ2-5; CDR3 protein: CASSLGTERAQYF; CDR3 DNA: TGTGCCAGCAGCCTCGGCACGGAGAGGGCCCAGTACTTC
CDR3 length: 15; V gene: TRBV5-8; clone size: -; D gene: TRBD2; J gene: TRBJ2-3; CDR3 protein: CASSLGAGGGDTQYF; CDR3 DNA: TGTGCCAGCAGCTTGGGAGCGGGAGGAGGGGATACGCAGTATTTT
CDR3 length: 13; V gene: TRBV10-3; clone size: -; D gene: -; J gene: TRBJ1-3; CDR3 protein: CAIETGTGNTIYF; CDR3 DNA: TGTGCCATCGAAACAGGAACTGGAAACACCATATATTTT
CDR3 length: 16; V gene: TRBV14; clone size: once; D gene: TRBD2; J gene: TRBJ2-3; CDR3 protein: CASSQGVGLGARTQYF; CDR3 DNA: TGTGCCAGCAGCCAAGGAGTGGGACTAGGAGCGCGTACGCAGTATTTT
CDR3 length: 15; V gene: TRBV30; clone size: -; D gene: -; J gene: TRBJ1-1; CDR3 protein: CAWSRRQPMNTEAFF; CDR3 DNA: TGTGCCTGGAGTCGAAGACAGCCCATGAACACTGAAGCTTTCTTT
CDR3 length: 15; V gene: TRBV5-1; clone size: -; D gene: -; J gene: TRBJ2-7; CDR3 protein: CASSLESSSDGEQYF; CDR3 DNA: TGCGCCAGCAGCTTGGAGTCTAGCTCGGACGGCGAGCAGTACTTC
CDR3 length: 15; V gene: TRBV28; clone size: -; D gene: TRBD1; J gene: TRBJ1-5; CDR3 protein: CASGPGDRFNQPQHF; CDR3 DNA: TGTGCCAGCGGACCCGGGGACAGATTCAATCAGCCCCAGCATTTT
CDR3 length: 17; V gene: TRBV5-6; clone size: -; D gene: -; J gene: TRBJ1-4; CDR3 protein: CASSLWGTGATNEKLFF; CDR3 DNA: TGTGCCAGCAGCTTGTGGGGGACGGGAGCAACTAATGAAAAACTGTTTTTT
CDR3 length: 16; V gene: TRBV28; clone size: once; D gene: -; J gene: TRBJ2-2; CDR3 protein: CASRIARRSNTGELFF; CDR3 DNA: TGTGCCAGCAGGATTGCCCGGAGGTCGAACACCGGGGAGCTGTTTTTT
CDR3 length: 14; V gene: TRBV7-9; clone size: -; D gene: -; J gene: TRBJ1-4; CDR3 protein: CASSSPAANEKLFF; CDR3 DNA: TGTGCCAGCAGCTCCCCGGCGGCTAATGAAAAACTGTTTTTT
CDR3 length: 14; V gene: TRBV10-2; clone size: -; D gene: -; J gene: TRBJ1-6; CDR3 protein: CASTRAGADSPLHF; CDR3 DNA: TGCGCCAGCACCAGAGCGGGGGCTGATTCACCCCTCCACTTT
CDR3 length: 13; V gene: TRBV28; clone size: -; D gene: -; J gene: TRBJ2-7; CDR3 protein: CASRRGQKYEQYF; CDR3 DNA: TGTGCCAGTCGGCGGGGCCAGAAGTACGAGCAGTACTTC
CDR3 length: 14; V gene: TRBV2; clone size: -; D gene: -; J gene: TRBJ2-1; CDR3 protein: CASSNRGGYNEQFF; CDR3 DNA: TGTGCCAGCAGTAACAGAGGGGGTTACAATGAGCAGTTCTTC